The subject of this entry is one T cell receptor (beta chain). This sample stems from a study of blood T cell repertoires in COVID-19. Study details: Collection of acute and convalescent COVID-19 samples took place in the United States, Italy and Spain.

Sequencing was performed with immunoSEQ multiplex PCR; in TCRdb, only in-frame clones are kept and a portion is missing. The data hold about 250,000 clones, with about 90% observed a single time. Per germline, CDR1 MDHEN and CDR2 SYDVKM. Trimming cost V 2 bases and J 0 bases, with 7 bases left between them. CDR3 length: 14 amino acids. Sample: peripheral blood. The chain carries TRBV28 and TRBJ1-1, with D unresolved. The sequence came from a man aged 18 to 30 with active or convalescent COVID-19. The CDR3 reads CASSLRGLNTEAFF. CDR3 bases: TGTGCCAGCAGTTTAAGAGGGCTGAACACTGAAGCTTTCTTT.